This T cell receptor (beta chain) was documented in a study of blood T cells in healthy people across ages. A second PCR, run for about 7 to 11 cycles, used a sample-barcoded 5' primer plus a J-beta primer mix. Using its own MiXCR run on the 5' RACE reads, TCRdb lists one record per CDR3 protein. Seen here are roughly 1.6 million distinct CDR3 sequences, almost 35% observed once, and the top ten hold about 11%. This clonotype was counted only a few times. V was clipped by 1 base and J by 2 bases, with 15 bases between them. CDR1 is SEHNR and CDR2 is FQNEAQ in the germline V gene (reference sequence). This CDR3 has 16 amino acids.

V is TRBV7-9 and J is TRBJ2-7; weak D call: TRBD1 (6 bases). The sequence derives from a woman in her twenties or thirties in good health. The sequencing input was blood. CDR3 bases: TGTGCCAGCAGCTTAGTACAGGGTATCAGAACCTACGAGCAGTACTTC. Its protein is CASSLVQGIRTYEQYF.